This T cell receptor beta chain derives from a study of cytomegalovirus exposure and HLA in healthy donors. Study-level background: The Caucasian-associated ancestry cluster held roughly 80% of a few hundred genotyped donors.

General study points: Being productive about 87% or about 30% of the time was typical of most TCR beta V segments in an earlier analysis. Within the data, a cluster of highly shared sequence variants was likely a sequencing artifact.

Per the germline V gene, CDR1 is MDHEN and CDR2 is SYDVKM. This CDR3 is 13 amino acids long. The ends were cut back, 9 bases at V and 7 bases at J, with 18 bases in the middle. Regarding this clone: Antigen specificity is unknown.

The PCR used 60 Vbeta and 13 Jbeta primers. The method was immunoSEQ multiplex PCR; TCRdb's version includes in-frame clones alone and lacks a portion of them. The sample includes about 130,000 clones, approximately 83% of them seen just once. This TCR was sampled from a girl under 10 years old in good health and CMV-seronegative. Material for sequencing was PBMCs. The chain links TRBV28 to TRBJ1-1; D is undetermined. Here the CDR3 DNA reads TGTGCCAGTCAAAGCACGCGACTGAGTGAAGCTTTCTTT. It codes for CASQSTRLSEAFF.